A single TCR beta chain is shown here with its context. Its antigen is currently unknown. A much larger clone lies a single base off, so this may be a read error. The sample belongs to a study of molecular identifiers for immune sequencing clone quantification. V shed 1 base and J 2 bases; nucleotides not matched to a gene: 12. The CDR3 is made up of 17 amino acids. Germline CDR1 reads DFQATT; CDR2 reads SNEGSKA (reference sequence). General study points: Single-cell amounts of spiked Jurkat TCR RNA were reportedly detectable among over 750,000 naive cells. Clones of above 20 RNA copies carried over 98% of effector molecules; in naive cells they carried under 1%.

The authors built bulk TCR libraries by previously described methods with listed TCR primers. TCRdb independently ran MiXCR on the PCR reads; one entry per CDR3 protein. The repertoire holds a few hundred thousand distinct CDR3 sequences, with less than 30% as singletons. For naive CD8 T cells, sorting used the CD8+CD4-CCR7+CD45RA+ phenotype. The receptor's source is a human donor in good health. Some libraries in this study had Jurkat cell RNA spiked in. The sample taken for sequencing was naive CD8+ T cells from blood, with Jurkat cell RNA spiked in. Specified subset: FACS-sorted CD8+CD4-CCR7+CD45RA+ naive T cells. The chain employs TRBV20-1 and TRBJ2-5, with 8 positions matching TRBD2. The CDR3 spells CSARGVSGEAGQETQYF. The CDR3 DNA reads TGCAGTGCTAGAGGAGTTAGCGGGGAGGCTGGTCAAGAGACCCAGTACTTC.